Shown below are 32 T cell receptor beta chains from a single sample sequenced in a study of control samples from healthy donors and cancer patients. TCRdb's table, derived via immunoSEQ multiplex PCR, lists solely in-frame clones and lacks some. The table has 40,000 or so clones, less than 95% seen once. Sequencing was performed on PBMCs. The source is a woman aged 40-49 years with head and neck cancer.

This rearrangement joins TRBV5-1 to TRBJ1-2; no clear D. This CDR3 is 14 amino acids long. Trimming pared 6 bases from V and 4 bases from J, leaving 16 bases between. The germline V gene encodes CDR1 SGHRS and CDR2 YFSETQ. CDR3 sequence: CASKLDPTGYGYTF. The CDR3 DNA is TGCGCCAGCAAACTGGACCCGACGGGCTATGGCTACACCTTC.

The chain has TRBV6-6 and TRBJ1-6, with no clear D. CDR3 length: 14 amino acids. Germline CDR1 and CDR2: MNHNY and SVGAGI (reference sequence). Trimming left V 8 bases short and J 6 bases short, with 14 bases between. CDR3 amino acids: CASGMDGTNSPLHF. CDR3 coding DNA: TGTGCCAGCGGTATGGACGGAACTAATTCACCCCTCCACTTT.

The rearrangement uses TRBV19 and TRBJ2-2; maybe TRBD1 (5 bases). CDR3 length: 11 residues. Trimming left V 9 bases short and J 6 bases short, with 8 bases between. Germline V gene sequence: CDR1 LNHDA, CDR2 SQIVND (reference sequence). In nucleotides, the CDR3 is TGTGCCAGCGACAGCCCCGGGGAGCTGTTTTTT. Translated: CASDSPGELFF.

V usage is TRBV29-1 and J usage is TRBJ1-2; D gene unclear. Germline CDR1 and CDR2: SQVTM and ANQGSEA. Trimming left V 4 bases short and J 2 bases short, with 5 bases between. The CDR3 totals 11 residues. CDR3 sequence (DNA): TGCAGCGTTGTATTGAACTATGGCTACACCTTC. Translation gives CSVVLNYGYTF.

The rearrangement uses TRBV20-1 and TRBJ2-5; D gene unclear. There are 10 residues in the CDR3. Germline V gene data show CDR1 as DFQATT and CDR2 as SNEGSKA (reference sequence). V lost 5 bases and J 2 bases, leaving 3 bases between the germline ends. The DNA for the CDR3 is TGCAGTGCTTCGCAAGAGACCCAGTACTTC. This sequence encodes CSASQETQYF.

In DNA form, the CDR3 reads TGTGCCAGCTCAAAAGAACGCCAAGCCCAGCCCAACGAGCAGTACTTC. Protein: CASSKERQAQPNEQYF. The J gene is TRBJ2-7, the V gene TRBV18, with no clear D. This CDR3 spans 16 amino acids. Deletions cut 5 bases from V and 5 bases from J, with 22 bases between. The germline CDR1 and CDR2 sequences are KGHSH and LQKENI.

This rearrangement joins TRBV5-1 to TRBJ1-2; no clear D gene. The V end was cut by 2 bases, the J end by 3 bases, with 11 bases between. Germline V gives CDR1 SGHRS, CDR2 YFSETQ. CDR3 length: 14 amino acids. Here the CDR3 reads CASSFGHSYYGYTF. The CDR3 region has the DNA TGCGCCAGCAGCTTTGGTCACAGCTACTATGGCTACACCTTC.

V usage is TRBV7-8 and J usage is TRBJ2-1; 11 bases are a match to TRBD2. The CDR3 length is 15 residues. Germline assignment: CDR1 SGHVS and CDR2 FQNEAQ. The ends lost 0 bases at V and 9 bases at J; junction bases unmatched: 4. CDR3 DNA: TGTGCCAGCAGCTTAGCTAGCGGGGGGGCCGGTGAGCAGTTCTTC. This gives the protein CASSLASGGAGEQFF.

This chain uses TRBV15 with TRBJ2-1, with 10 bases identical to TRBD1. Germline trimming cut 2 bases from V and 8 bases from J; bases unmatched to any gene: 6. CDR1 LNHNV and CDR2 YYDKDF come from the germline V gene (reference sequence). The CDR3 is 15 residues long. The CDR3 here is CATSRRDRGFDEQFF. The CDR3 DNA reads TGTGCCACCAGCAGACGGGACAGGGGATTTGATGAGCAGTTCTTC.

The chain carries TRBV29-1 and TRBJ2-3; a possible D gene is TRBD1 (6 bases). The CDR3 consists of 14 residues. Trimming stripped 5 bases from V and 2 bases from J, with 14 bases between. Looked up from germline, CDR1 is SQVTM and CDR2 is ANQGSEA. CDR3 nucleotides: TGCAGCGTTTTACCCAGGGGCTACACAGATACGCAGTATTTT. Its protein is CSVLPRGYTDTQYF.

In this sample, this clone turned up a few times. This chain uses TRBV11-2 with TRBJ2-1; unclear D gene. Germline loops: CDR1 SGHAT, CDR2 FQNNGV. V was shortened by 3 bases and J by 10 bases, with 7 bases between the two germline ends. The CDR3 loop spans 11 amino acids. CDR3 residues: CASSFRREQFF. For the CDR3, the DNA is TGTGCCAGCAGCTTCCGTAGGGAGCAGTTCTTC. The full variable domain, rest sourced from reference TRBV11-2 and TRBJ2-1, is EAGVAQSPRYKIIEKRQSVAFWCNPISGHATLYWYQQILGQGPKLLIQFQNNGVVDDSQLPKDRFSAERLKGVDSTLKIQPAKLEDSAVYLCASSFRREQFFGPGTRLTVL.

The chain links TRBV7-9 to TRBJ1-4; 8 bases fit TRBD1. V was clipped by 3 bases and J by 8 bases; unmatched bases: 14. The CDR3 covers 17 residues. The germline CDR1 and CDR2 sequences are SEHNR and FQNEAQ (reference sequence). CDR3 sequence reads: CASSFVPYRGGGEKLFF. In nucleotides, the CDR3 is TGTGCCAGCAGCTTTGTCCCCTACAGGGGGGGTGGGGAAAAACTGTTTTTT.

The V gene is TRBV5-8, the J gene TRBJ1-1, with D perhaps matching TRBD1 (5 bases). Trimming took 5 bases from V and 2 from J, leaving 10 bases between them. Germline V gives CDR1 SGHTS, CDR2 YDEGEE. This CDR3 contains 13 residues. CDR3 amino acids: CASSRTSNTEAFF. CDR3 nucleotides: TGTGCCAGCAGTCGGACAAGTAACACTGAAGCTTTCTTT.

The chain carries TRBV7-7 and TRBJ2-1, with 7 positions matching TRBD2. Germline-derived CDR1 and CDR2 are SSHAT and FNYEAQ (reference sequence). This CDR3 comprises 15 residues. The V gene end was trimmed by 5 bases and the J gene end by 3 bases; junction bases not matched to a gene: 7. This chain's CDR3 is CASSPSGANYNEQFF. CDR3 nucleotides: TGTGCCAGCAGCCCGAGCGGGGCCAACTACAATGAGCAGTTCTTC.

The chain couples TRBV2 to TRBJ2-3; 12 bases line up with TRBD2. The CDR3 is 16 residues long. Looked up from germline, CDR1 is SNHLY and CDR2 is FYNNEI. J lost 7 bases, V lost 8 bases, and 13 bases had no gene match. In DNA, the CDR3 is TGTGCCAGCCGAAGCCGAACTAGCGGGGGGTCACATACGCAGTATTTT. This gives the protein CASRSRTSGGSHTQYF.

The rearrangement joins TRBV11-3 to TRBJ2-1, with D possibly being TRBD2 (6 bases). V lost 5 bases and J 10 bases, leaving 18 bases between the germline ends. This CDR3 spans 14 amino acids. CDR1 is SGHNT, CDR2 YENEEA, per germline. CDR3 DNA: TGTGCCAGCAGCGCCCGAGGGACTCCGGGGGAGCAGTTCTTC. Translating it yields CASSARGTPGEQFF.

V is TRBV7-2 and J is TRBJ2-2, with D maybe TRBD2 (7 bases). CDR1 is SGHTA and CDR2 is FQGNSA in the germline V gene. With 0 bases removed from V and 4 bases from J, the gap between germline ends came to 15 bases. This CDR3 is built from 17 residues. The DNA for the CDR3 is TGTGCCAGCAGCTTAGCGGGGGGGCGCGTGGGCACCGGGGAGCTGTTTTTT. Protein sequence: CASSLAGGRVGTGELFF. Complete variable domain (other parts from reference TRBV7-2 and TRBJ2-2): GAGVSQSPSNKVTEKGKDVELRCDPISGHTALYWYRQSLGQGLEFLIYFQGNSAPDKSGLPSDRFSAERTGGSVSTLTIQRTQQEDSAVYLCASSLAGGRVGTGELFFGEGSRLTVL.

The V and J genes are TRBV12-5 and TRBJ2-7, with TRBD1 matching 8 bases. After removal of 1 base from V and 5 bases from J, the junction contained 1 base not matched to a gene. The CDR3 runs to 13 residues. The V gene's germline CDR1 is LGHNT and CDR2 FRNRAP. CDR3 region: CASGLEQGDEQYF. The CDR3 bases are TGTGCTAGTGGTTTGGAACAGGGGGACGAGCAGTACTTC.

The chain uses TRBV5-4 and TRBJ1-2, with 8 bases lining up with TRBD1. From germline, CDR1 is SGHNT and CDR2 YYREEE (reference sequence). The CDR3 runs to 17 residues. V lost 1 base, J lost 6 bases, and 14 bases stayed unmatched. CDR3 nucleotide sequence: TGTGCCAGCAGCTTGCGGGGCAGGGGGCTATCAGAGGATGGCTACACCTTC. It yields the protein CASSLRGRGLSEDGYTF.

The genes are TRBV30 and TRBJ2-1; perhaps TRBD2 as D (5 bases). V lost 6 bases to trimming and J lost 6 bases, with 18 bases between them. Germline CDR1 reads GTSNPN; CDR2 reads SVGIG (reference sequence). This CDR3 spans 14 amino acids. Here the CDR3 reads CACLRAQPRNEQFF. In DNA, the CDR3 is TGTGCCTGTTTGCGGGCTCAACCACGCAATGAGCAGTTCTTC.

This chain links TRBV5-1 with TRBJ1-4; TRBD1 is a possible D gene (6 bases). This CDR3 contains 18 residues. Germline V CDR1 and CDR2: SGHRS, YFSETQ. Deletions cut 4 bases from V and 4 bases from J, with 23 bases between. CDR3: CASSNQARGPKGNEKLFF. The CDR3 bases are TGCGCCAGCAGCAACCAGGCCAGGGGCCCAAAAGGTAATGAAAAACTGTTTTTT.

This clone was seen just once. V and J are TRBV28 and TRBJ2-7; a possible D gene is TRBD1 (5 bases). V was pared by 6 bases and J by 1 base, with 16 bases between. Per the germline V gene, CDR1 is MDHEN and CDR2 is SYDVKM. The CDR3 totals 15 residues. For the CDR3, the DNA is TGTGCCAGCAGCCCACTCTCTCGGACATCCTACGAGCAGTACTTC. Residues: CASSPLSRTSYEQYF.

This clone came up a few times. CDR3 amino acids: CASGAGQPQHF. The CDR3 region has the DNA TGTGCCAGCGGCGCTGGTCAGCCCCAGCATTTT. V and J are TRBV28 and TRBJ1-5, with D unclear. Germline V CDR1 and CDR2: MDHEN, SYDVKM. The length of the CDR3 is 11 residues. V was shortened by 8 bases and J by 6 bases, with 8 bases between the two germline ends.

This rearrangement joins TRBV5-4 to TRBJ2-3; maybe TRBD2 (5 bases). This CDR3 spans 15 amino acids. CDR1 and CDR2 from the germline V gene are SGHNT and YYREEE (reference sequence). The ends were cut back, 0 bases at V and 5 bases at J, with 13 bases in the middle. CDR3 nucleotide sequence: TGTGCCAGCAGCTTGGGACTATTCGGCGGAGATACGCAGTATTTT. Translation: CASSLGLFGGDTQYF.

The chain is built from TRBV6-6 and TRBJ2-7; possibly TRBD1 for D (6 bases). Germline assignment: CDR1 MNHNY and CDR2 SVGAGI (reference sequence). The germline V and J ends were trimmed by 5 bases and 2 bases, with 7 bases remaining between them. The CDR3 length is 12 residues. This chain's CDR3 is CASSTGPYEQYF. For the CDR3, the DNA is TGTGCCAGCAGTACAGGGCCCTACGAGCAGTACTTC.

The chain combines TRBV5-4 with TRBJ2-3; 7 positions agree with TRBD1. V lost 5 bases to trimming and J lost 2 bases; unmatched junction nucleotides: 8. CDR3 length equals 15 residues. Germline assignment: CDR1 SGHNT and CDR2 YYREEE (reference sequence). The CDR3 spells CASSPRDRDTDTQYF. For the CDR3, the DNA is TGTGCCAGCAGTCCCCGGGACAGAGACACAGATACGCAGTATTTT.

The chain carries TRBV24-1 and TRBJ2-1; TRBD2 aligns across 9 bases. This CDR3 is built from 15 residues. Germline loops: CDR1 KGHDR, CDR2 SFDVKD. The junction had 7 bases not matched to a gene; V was cut back by 5 bases and J by 6 bases. The CDR3 spells CATSAREGRLNEQFF. The CDR3 DNA reads TGTGCCACCAGTGCGCGGGAGGGCCGACTCAATGAGCAGTTCTTC.

This clone was seen once. As DNA, the CDR3 is TGTGCCAGCAGTTTACGGGGACGCACTAATGAAAAACTGTTTTTT. It translates to CASSLRGRTNEKLFF. The chain has TRBV28 and TRBJ1-4; TRBD1 might be the D (5 bases). The germline V gene encodes CDR1 MDHEN and CDR2 SYDVKM. V was shortened by 2 bases and J by 2 bases, with 9 bases between the two germline ends. This CDR3 spans 15 amino acids.

This rearrangement joins TRBV9 to TRBJ1-3, with TRBD1 matching over 9 bases. Germline CDR1 is SGDLS and CDR2 is YYNGEE. The ends lost 4 bases at V and 4 bases at J; junction bases unmatched: 9. The CDR3 spans 16 residues. The CDR3 loop is CASSTLDRGNGNTIYF. The CDR3 bases are TGTGCCAGCAGCACATTGGACAGGGGCAACGGAAACACCATATATTTT.

This chain uses TRBV25-1 with TRBJ1-6; possibly TRBD1 for D (6 bases). CDR1 and CDR2 from the germline V gene are MGHDK and SYGVNS. Between the trimmed V and J ends, which lost 6 bases and 5 bases, there was a span of 8 bases. This CDR3 region has 13 residues. CDR3 sequence reads: CASRYRDNSPLHF. The CDR3 DNA follows: TGTGCCAGCAGGTACAGGGATAATTCACCCCTCCACTTT.

This clone was seen only once. The V call is TRBV6-2 or TRBV6-3, the J call TRBJ2-1; 12 nucleotides agree with TRBD2. V dropped 5 bases and J dropped 1; count of bases not matched to a gene: 9. There are 18 residues in the CDR3. Germline V gene sequence: CDR1 MNHEY, CDR2 SVGEGT. CDR3 coding DNA: TGTGCCAGCAGTCGCGGGACTAGCGGGTTGTCTTCCTACAATGAGCAGTTCTTC. Its protein is CASSRGTSGLSSYNEQFF.

The rearrangement uses TRBV6-5 and TRBJ1-6; unclear D gene. The CDR3 spans 14 residues. Germline V lookup: CDR1 MNHEY, CDR2 SVGAGI. V lost 6 bases, J lost 6 bases, and 12 bases lay in between. For the CDR3, the DNA is TGTGCCAGCAGCCGCCTCCAGAGTAATTCACCCCTCCACTTT. Translated: CASSRLQSNSPLHF.